The TCR beta chain under discussion was sequenced for a study of blood T cells in healthy people across ages. The CDR3 contains 14 residues. CDR1 MNHEY and CDR2 SMNVEV come from the germline V gene (reference sequence). V shed 7 bases and J shed 0 bases, with 12 bases lying between them. With a J-beta primer mix and a sample-barcoded 5' primer, a second PCR ran about 7 to 12 cycles. Through a template-switch adaptor with 12 random nucleotides, each cDNA molecule received a tag. From the 5' RACE reads, TCRdb called clonotypes with MiXCR, one entry per CDR3 protein. This repertoire shows roughly 1.7 million distinct CDR3 sequences, about 32% found once; its top ten account for around 10%.

The receptor's source is a woman in her 30s in good health. Sequencing used blood. V gene TRBV27 combines with J gene TRBJ1-1; D unresolved. CDR3 bases: TGTGCCAGCAAGGTCGGAGGGCTGAACACTGAAGCTTTCTTT. Translated, it gives CASKVGGLNTEAFF.